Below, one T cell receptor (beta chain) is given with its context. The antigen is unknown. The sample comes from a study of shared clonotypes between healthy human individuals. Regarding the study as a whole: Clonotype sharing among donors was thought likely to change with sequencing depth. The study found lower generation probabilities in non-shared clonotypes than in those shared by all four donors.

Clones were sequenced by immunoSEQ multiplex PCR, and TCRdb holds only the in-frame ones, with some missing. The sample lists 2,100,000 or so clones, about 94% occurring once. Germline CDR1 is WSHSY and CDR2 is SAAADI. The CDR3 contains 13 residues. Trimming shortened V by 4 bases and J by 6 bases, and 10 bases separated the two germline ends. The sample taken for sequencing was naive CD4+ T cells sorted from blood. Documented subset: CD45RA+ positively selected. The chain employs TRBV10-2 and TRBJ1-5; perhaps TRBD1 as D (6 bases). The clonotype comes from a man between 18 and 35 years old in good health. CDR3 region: CASSVGGGQPQHF. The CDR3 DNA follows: TGCGCCAGCAGTGTAGGGGGAGGTCAGCCCCAGCATTTT.